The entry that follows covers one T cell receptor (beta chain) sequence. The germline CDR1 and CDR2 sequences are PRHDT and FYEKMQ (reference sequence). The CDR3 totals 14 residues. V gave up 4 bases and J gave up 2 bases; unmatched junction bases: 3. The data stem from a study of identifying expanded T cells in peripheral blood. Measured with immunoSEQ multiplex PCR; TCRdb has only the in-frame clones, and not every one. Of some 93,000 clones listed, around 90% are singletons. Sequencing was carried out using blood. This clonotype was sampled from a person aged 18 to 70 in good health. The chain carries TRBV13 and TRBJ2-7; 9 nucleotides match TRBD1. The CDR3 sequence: CASSSGDRAYEQYF. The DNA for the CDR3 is TGTGCCAGCAGCTCCGGGGACAGGGCCTACGAGCAGTACTTC.